This passage covers 24 T cell receptor beta chains from one sample sequenced in a study of blood T cell repertoires in COVID-19. Clones were sequenced by immunoSEQ multiplex PCR, and TCRdb holds only the in-frame ones, with some missing. Found here are 360,000 or so clones, 90% of them singletons; the top ten hold approximately 6.2%. The sequencing input was peripheral blood. These receptors were collected from a man between 18 and 29 years old with active or convalescent COVID-19.

The V call is TRBV28, the J call TRBJ1-2, with D perhaps TRBD1 (6 bases). The length of the CDR3 is 13 residues. Germline-derived CDR1 and CDR2 are MDHEN and SYDVKM. V was trimmed by 1 base and J by 8 bases, leaving 11 bases between them. CDR3 nucleotides: TGTGCCAGCAGTTTATTGCAGGGGCAGGGCTACACCTTC. As protein: CASSLLQGQGYTF.

The chain employs TRBV9 and TRBJ1-2; no clear D gene. Germline values: CDR1 SGDLS, CDR2 YYNGEE. The V gene lost 0 bases and the J gene lost 8 bases, with 11 bases spanning the gap. The CDR3 spans 13 residues. In DNA, the CDR3 is TGTGCCAGCAGCGTAGAGCCTGGTACCGGCTACACCTTC. Amino acid sequence: CASSVEPGTGYTF.

This clone was picked up one time. J is TRBJ2-3 and V is TRBV20-1, with a tentative D call TRBD1 (5 bases). V gave up 6 bases and J gave up 14 bases, with 18 bases separating them. The germline V gene has CDR1 DFQATT and CDR2 SNEGSKA (reference sequence). This CDR3 comprises 11 residues. This chain's CDR3 is CSAERQPRVYF. As DNA, the CDR3 is TGCAGTGCCGAACGACAGCCACGGGTGTATTTT.

This clone was detected once. For the CDR3, the DNA is TGTGCCAGCAGTTTTAGTGGAGAGACCCAGTACTTC. The encoded protein is CASSFSGETQYF. The chain recombines TRBV3-1 (or the pseudogene TRBV3-2) with TRBJ2-5; the D is unclear. Germline CDR1 reads LGHDT; CDR2 reads YNNKEL (reference sequence). V dropped 6 bases and J dropped 4 bases, with 9 bases sitting between them. This CDR3 region has 12 residues.

The gene calls are TRBV6-6 and TRBJ2-4, with TRBD1 as a possible D gene (6 bases). This CDR3 comprises 15 residues. Looked up from germline, CDR1 is MNHNY and CDR2 is SVGAGI (reference sequence). Trimming shortened V by 7 bases and J by 0 bases, and 13 bases separated the two germline ends. CDR3: CASKGQQLAKNIQYF. The CDR3 region has the DNA TGTGCCAGCAAAGGACAGCAACTAGCCAAAAACATTCAGTACTTC.

This chain links TRBV10-3 with TRBJ2-3; 9 positions agree with TRBD2. With 10 bases clipped from V and 7 bases from J, the junction kept 9 bases outside the gene matches. The CDR3 runs to 13 residues. CDR1 is ENHRY and CDR2 is SYGVKD in the germline V gene. CDR3 nucleotides: TGTGCCAACGGGGCGGGAGGGGAAAATACGCAGTATTTT. Amino acids: CANGAGGENTQYF.

This clone appeared once. J is TRBJ2-5 and V is TRBV5-5; 7 positions match TRBD1. Germline V CDR1 and CDR2: SGHKS, YYEKEE (reference sequence). Unmatched junction bases numbered 13, after V lost 4 bases and J lost 4 bases. The CDR3 runs 16 residues. The CDR3 sequence: CASSTGTVALAETQYF. CDR3 DNA: TGTGCCAGCAGCACCGGGACAGTGGCCCTTGCAGAGACCCAGTACTTC.

This chain links TRBV12-3 or TRBV12-4 with TRBJ1-1; tentatively, D is TRBD1 (6 bases). The length of the CDR3 is 12 residues. Trimming removed 5 bases at V and 10 bases at J, with 14 bases between. The CDR3 region is CASSKQGHGAFF. CDR3 DNA: TGTGCCAGCAGTAAACAGGGCCATGGAGCTTTCTTT.

The chain is built from TRBV5-1 and TRBJ2-1, with TRBD2 matching over 8 bases. The V gene end was trimmed by 2 bases and the J gene end by 6 bases; junction bases not matched to a gene: 4. The CDR3 length is 14 residues. Germline V CDR1 and CDR2: SGHRS, YFSETQ. The CDR3 bases are TGCGCCAGCAGCTTTATAGCGGGGACCAATGAGCAGTTCTTC. It translates to CASSFIAGTNEQFF.

The chain is built from TRBV5-1 and TRBJ2-5, with 12 positions matching TRBD2. There are 17 residues in the CDR3. Germline lookup yields CDR1 SGHRS and CDR2 YFSETQ. V lost 2 bases and J lost 4; bases outside the gene matches: 9. The CDR3 is CASSFPGTSGPGETQYF. CDR3 DNA sequence: TGCGCCAGCAGCTTCCCGGGGACTAGCGGGCCCGGAGAGACCCAGTACTTC.

V gene TRBV7-2 combines with J gene TRBJ1-2; 7 bases map to TRBD1. CDR1 is SGHTA, CDR2 FQGNSA, per germline. The CDR3 is 13 amino acids. V shed 5 bases and J 4 bases; nucleotides not matched to a gene: 4. DNA for the CDR3: TGTGCCAGCAGCCTAGGGACAGTCTATGGCTACACCTTC. It specifies CASSLGTVYGYTF.

The chain combines TRBV11-2 with TRBJ2-7; D is uncertain. Deletions cut 5 bases from V and 7 bases from J, with 24 bases between. Looked up from germline, CDR1 is SGHAT and CDR2 is FQNNGV. CDR3 size: 16 residues. The CDR3 DNA reads as TGTGCCAGCAGCCCAACTGTCCGCGCGCACTTCGAGGAGCAGTACTTC. Protein: CASSPTVRAHFEEQYF.

In DNA form, the CDR3 reads TGTGCCAGCAGCTTAGGTGTCAGGGACTACGAGCAGTACTTC. This translates into CASSLGVRDYEQYF. This chain uses TRBV11-2 with TRBJ2-7; perhaps TRBD1 as D (5 bases). CDR1 and CDR2 (germline): SGHAT, FQNNGV. The length of the CDR3 is 14 residues. V shed 1 base and J shed 3 bases, with 10 bases lying between them.

For this clone: Other DNA sequences of this sample code for an identical CDR3. The chain has TRBV18 and TRBJ2-3, with D tentatively TRBD1 (5 bases). The germline V gene encodes CDR1 KGHSH and CDR2 LQKENI. Trimming took off 0 bases at V and 3 bases at J, with 10 bases between the two ends. The CDR3 is 15 residues long. The CDR3 protein is CASSPPQGRTDTQYF. In nucleotides, the CDR3 is TGTGCCAGCTCACCACCTCAGGGTAGGACAGATACGCAGTATTTT. The full variable domain, with the rest looked up from reference TRBV18 and TRBJ2-3, is NAGVMQNPRHLVRRRGQEARLRCSPMKGHSHVYWYRQLPEEGLKFMVYLQKENIIDESGMPKERFSAEFPKEGPSILRIQQVVRGDSAAYFCASSPPQGRTDTQYFGPGTRLTVL.

The rearrangement uses TRBV6-5 and TRBJ1-1, with 8 bases lining up with TRBD1. The ends lost 0 bases at V and 1 base at J; junction bases unmatched: 4. Germline V gives CDR1 MNHEY, CDR2 SVGAGI. The CDR3 length is 16 residues. CDR3 sequence reads: CASSYSGGTGNTEAFF. The CDR3 DNA is TGTGCCAGCAGTTACTCCGGCGGGACAGGGAACACTGAAGCTTTCTTT.

The sample holds one count of this clone. V and J are TRBV18 and TRBJ1-4; 7 bases agree with TRBD1. Looked up from germline, CDR1 is KGHSH and CDR2 is LQKENI. The J segment lost 8 bases and the V segment lost 3 bases, leaving 9 bases of the junction unmatched. The CDR3 totals 15 residues. The CDR3 coding sequence is TGTGCCAGCTCACCGGGACAGACCACCGCGGAAAAACTGTTTTTT. Translation: CASSPGQTTAEKLFF.

The chain is built from TRBV4-3 and TRBJ2-1; 11 positions match TRBD2. The CDR3 runs to 16 residues. The V gene end was trimmed by 1 base and the J gene end by 9 bases; junction bases not matched to a gene: 8. Germline values: CDR1 LGHNA, CDR2 YSLEER. The CDR3 reads CASSQGPLAGVGEQFF. The CDR3 coding sequence is TGCGCCAGCAGCCAAGGGCCACTAGCGGGAGTTGGTGAGCAGTTCTTC.

V is TRBV7-2 and J is TRBJ1-5; a possible D gene is TRBD1 (6 bases). The CDR3 totals 14 residues. V was pared by 7 bases and J by 6 bases, with 16 bases between. CDR1 and CDR2 (germline): SGHTA, FQGNSA. This CDR3 is CASTEQGIGQPQHF. The CDR3 DNA follows: TGTGCCAGCACCGAACAGGGAATAGGTCAGCCCCAGCATTTT.

This clone was detected only once. This rearrangement joins TRBV28 to TRBJ1-4, with 11 nucleotides matching TRBD1. V trimming: 4 bases; J trimming: 3 bases; junction bases outside the gene matches: 7. Germline V gene sequence: CDR1 MDHEN, CDR2 SYDVKM. CDR3 length equals 17 residues. The CDR3 reads CASSSTGQGGSNEKLFF. The CDR3 DNA is TGTGCCAGCAGTTCTACGGGACAGGGGGGTTCTAATGAAAAACTGTTTTTT.

DNA for the CDR3: TGTGCCAGCAGGAAATCGGGACAGGGCTACACTGAAGCTTTCTTT. Amino acids: CASRKSGQGYTEAFF. The V gene is TRBV5-6, the J gene TRBJ1-1; 9 bases fit TRBD1. V was pared by 5 bases and J by 3 bases, with 8 bases of the junction left unmatched. The CDR3 extends over 15 amino acids. In germline, CDR1 is SGHDT, CDR2 YYEEEE.

The rearrangement uses TRBV2 and TRBJ1-4; the D gene is possibly TRBD1 (5 bases). CDR3 length: 15 amino acids. With 10 bases removed from V and 3 bases from J, the gap between germline ends came to 18 bases. CDR1 and CDR2 (germline): SNHLY, FYNNEI. The CDR3: CATIVGGEANEKLFF. The CDR3 bases are TGTGCCACTATTGTGGGAGGGGAGGCTAATGAAAAACTGTTTTTT.

The V and J genes are TRBV19 and TRBJ2-7, with 9 bases identical to TRBD2. The V segment lost 7 bases and the J segment 2 bases; nucleotides outside the gene matches: 6. The CDR3 consists of 14 residues. Germline loops: CDR1 LNHDA, CDR2 SQIVND (reference sequence). CDR3 sequence: CASTRSGSAYEQYF. The CDR3 DNA follows: TGTGCCAGTACCCGTAGCGGGAGCGCCTACGAGCAGTACTTC.

The table lists this clone with a count of one. This chain uses TRBV24-1 with TRBJ2-1; 8 nucleotides agree with TRBD2. V lost 7 bases, J lost 3 bases, and 4 bases stayed unmatched. This CDR3 is built from 14 residues. In germline, CDR1 is KGHDR, CDR2 SFDVKD. CDR3 in DNA: TGTGCCACCAGGGGGACTAGGGACTACAATGAGCAGTTCTTC. Translated: CATRGTRDYNEQFF.

The CDR3 here is CASSQSGGGYNEQFF. The CDR3 nucleotides read TGTGCCAGCAGCCAAAGCGGGGGGGGATACAATGAGCAGTTCTTC. This rearrangement joins TRBV7-2 to TRBJ2-1, with 10 bases that match TRBD2. Germline V gene sequence: CDR1 SGHTA, CDR2 FQGNSA. After removal of 5 bases from V and 4 bases from J, the junction contained 5 bases not matched to a gene. This CDR3 has 15 amino acids.